Below, 24 T cell receptor beta chains from the same sample are listed, as sequenced in a study of control samples from healthy donors and cancer patients (TCRdb year 2020). The method was the immunoSEQ multiplex PCR assay. TCRdb obtained this table from immuneACCESS and retained in-frame rearrangements with V and J assigned. These tables miss some clones; where compared with another copy, unresolved V genes account for less than half of the shortfall, and the remainder is unexplained. The sample table records some 150,000 clones; about 94% of these occur just once. The ten largest make up 12% to 15% of the sample. The sequenced sample was PBMCs. The receptors were sampled from a man aged 60 to 69 with colorectal cancer.

This sequence joins TRBV10-3 and TRBJ2-3, with 10 bases lining up with TRBD2. CDR3 length equals 14 residues. CDR1 and CDR2 (germline): ENHRY, SYGVKD. V shed 2 bases, J shed 4 bases, and the junction held 0 bases outside the gene matches. CDR3 DNA sequence: TGTGCCATCAGTGAGGGACTAGCGGCAGATACGCAGTATTTT. Amino acid sequence: CAISEGLAADTQYF.

This rearrangement joins TRBV6-5 to TRBJ1-1; D might be TRBD1 (5 bases). The length of the CDR3 is 15 residues. V was trimmed by 4 bases and J by 4 bases, leaving 16 bases between them. Per germline, CDR1 MNHEY and CDR2 SVGAGI. The CDR3 DNA sequence: TGTGCCAGCAGTTCCCCAGGGTTGGTCGGCACTGAAGCTTTCTTT. It yields the protein CASSSPGLVGTEAFF.

The J gene is TRBJ1-3, the V gene TRBV3-1 (or the pseudogene TRBV3-2); no firm D call. Germline V gene lookup returns CDR1 LGHDT and CDR2 YNNKEL (reference sequence). The CDR3 is 16 residues long. V was pared by 0 bases and J by 0 bases, with 9 bases between. CDR3 nucleotides: TGTGCCAGCAGCCAAGAAGTCTTCTTCTCTGGAAACACCATATATTTT. Translation: CASSQEVFFSGNTIYF.

The J gene is TRBJ1-4, the V gene TRBV14; no clear D. The germline V gene encodes CDR1 SGHDN and CDR2 FVKESK. V was shortened by 0 bases and J by 6 bases, with 17 bases between the two germline ends. This CDR3 is 17 amino acids long. CDR3 loop: CASSQDLTPRSYEKLFF. DNA for the CDR3: TGTGCCAGCAGCCAAGACTTAACTCCCAGGTCGTATGAAAAACTGTTTTTT.

This clone came up once. The chain uses TRBV10-3 and TRBJ1-1, with D unclear. This CDR3 has 13 amino acids. The V gene lost 2 bases and the J gene lost 1 base, with 5 bases spanning the gap. CDR1 and CDR2 from the germline V gene are ENHRY and SYGVKD. The CDR3 spells CAISEEPNTEAFF. Here the CDR3 DNA reads TGTGCCATCAGTGAGGAACCGAACACTGAAGCTTTCTTT.

This clone was seen a single time. V and J are TRBV9 and TRBJ1-1, with 10 bases matching TRBD1. The CDR3 is made up of 17 amino acids. The trim removed 3 bases at V and 4 bases at J, leaving 12 bases unmatched. Germline CDR1 and CDR2: SGDLS and YYNGEE. The CDR3 nucleotides read TGTGCCAGCAGCGCTACCGGGACAGGGGCCATCGGCACTGAAGCTTTCTTT. It specifies CASSATGTGAIGTEAFF.

This clone turned up a few times. The rearrangement joins TRBV9 to TRBJ2-1; D might be TRBD2 (5 bases). The CDR3 consists of 15 residues. CDR1 and CDR2 from the germline V gene are SGDLS and YYNGEE. V gave up 0 bases and J gave up 8 bases, with 15 bases separating them. The CDR3 bases are TGTGCCAGCAGCGTAGGAGCGGAGCCGGGTTATGAGCAGTTCTTC. Amino acids: CASSVGAEPGYEQFF. Complete variable domain (other parts from reference TRBV9 and TRBJ2-1): DSGVTQTPKHLITATGQRVTLRCSPRSGDLSVYWYQQSLDQGLQFLIQYYNGEERAKGNILERFSAQQFPDLHSELNLSSLELGDSALYFCASSVGAEPGYEQFFGPGTRLTVL.

The gene calls are TRBV11-2 and TRBJ1-6, with D hard to call. Germline CDR1 and CDR2: SGHAT and FQNNGV. The CDR3 loop spans 17 amino acids. The V gene lost 5 bases and the J gene lost 0 bases, with 14 bases spanning the gap. The CDR3 sequence is CASSGGGASSYNSPLHF. The CDR3 bases are TGTGCCAGCAGCGGTGGCGGAGCGAGCTCCTATAATTCACCCCTCCACTTT. Combining the CDR3 with reference TRBV11-2 and TRBJ1-6 gives the whole variable domain EAGVAQSPRYKIIEKRQSVAFWCNPISGHATLYWYQQILGQGPKLLIQFQNNGVVDDSQLPKDRFSAERLKGVDSTLKIQPAKLEDSAVYLCASSGGGASSYNSPLHFGNGTRLTVT.

This chain connects TRBV2 to TRBJ1-1; D perhaps matches TRBD1 (5 bases). Germline V gives CDR1 SNHLY, CDR2 FYNNEI. The length of the CDR3 is 13 residues. V lost 8 bases to trimming and J lost 3 bases, with 13 bases between them. Written as DNA, the CDR3 is TGTGCCAGCTCCGGAGGGGCTGACACTGAAGCTTTCTTT. It codes for CASSGGADTEAFF.

This clone occurred a few times. The chain combines TRBV2 with TRBJ2-3; TRBD2 matches at 9 bases. The V gene's germline CDR1 is SNHLY and CDR2 FYNNEI. This CDR3 is built from 16 residues. J was trimmed by 5 bases and V by 0 bases; bases with no gene match: 6. The CDR3: CASSEAAGGGIDTQYF. The CDR3 bases are TGTGCCAGCAGTGAAGCAGCGGGGGGAGGTATAGATACGCAGTATTTT.

The chain couples TRBV2 to TRBJ2-3; 9 bases align to TRBD1. Germline V gives CDR1 SNHLY, CDR2 FYNNEI. V lost 7 bases to trimming and J lost 4 bases; unmatched junction nucleotides: 12. The CDR3 sequence is 16 residues long. The CDR3 region is CASNQQGALLSDTQYF. The DNA for the CDR3 is TGTGCCAGCAATCAACAGGGGGCGCTACTGTCAGATACGCAGTATTTT. Supplemented by reference TRBV2 and TRBJ2-3, the full variable domain reads EPEVTQTPSHQVTQMGQEVILRCVPISNHLYFYWYRQILGQKVEFLVSFYNNEISEKSEIFDDQFSVERPDGSNFTLKIRSTKLEDSAMYFCASNQQGALLSDTQYFGPGTRLTVL.

The DNA for the CDR3 is TGTGCCAGCAGTTACTGGTCCAACTCCTACGAGCAGTACTTC. Protein: CASSYWSNSYEQYF. V gene TRBV6-6 combines with J gene TRBJ2-7, with no clear D. The CDR3 sequence is 14 residues long. Trimming shortened V by 1 base and J by 0 bases, and 7 bases separated the two germline ends. In germline, CDR1 is MNHNY, CDR2 SVGAGI (reference sequence).

V usage is TRBV11-2 and J usage is TRBJ1-1; 10 nucleotides agree with TRBD1. V shed 3 bases, J shed 5 bases, and the junction held 3 bases outside the gene matches. The germline gives CDR1 SGHAT, CDR2 FQNNGV. This CDR3 spans 14 amino acids. CDR3 nucleotide sequence: TGTGCCAGCAGCTTGGGACAGGGGTGGACTGAAGCTTTCTTT. Residues: CASSLGQGWTEAFF.

The rearrangement joins TRBV30 to TRBJ1-6, with D possibly being TRBD1 (6 bases). The germline gives CDR1 GTSNPN, CDR2 SVGIG (reference sequence). The CDR3 spans 13 residues. Trimming left V 0 bases short and J 8 bases short, with 8 bases between. The CDR3 loop is CAWSVQGDSPLHF. CDR3 DNA: TGTGCCTGGAGTGTACAGGGTGATTCACCCCTCCACTTT.

This chain's CDR3 is CASRRNSGANVLTF. For the CDR3, the DNA is TGTGCCAGTAGGAGGAACTCTGGGGCCAACGTCCTGACTTTC. The rearrangement links TRBV19 to TRBJ2-6; D is ambiguous. The CDR3 length is 14 residues. V was shortened by 6 bases and J by 0 bases, with 6 bases between the two germline ends. The germline V gene has CDR1 LNHDA and CDR2 SQIVND (reference sequence).

This clone was detected once. The same CDR3 also results from other DNA sequences found in this sample. The chain employs TRBV27 and TRBJ1-1; no firm D call. CDR1 MNHEY and CDR2 SMNVEV come from the germline V gene (reference sequence). There are 11 residues in the CDR3. Trimming cost V 6 bases and J 2 bases, with 4 bases left between them. This CDR3 is CASRENTEAFF. The CDR3 DNA follows: TGTGCCAGCAGGGAAAACACTGAAGCTTTCTTT.

The CDR3 DNA is TGTGCCAGCAGTTTAAGGGGCGCCGGGGAGCTGTTTTTT. Protein sequence: CASSLRGAGELFF. The rearrangement joins TRBV28 to TRBJ2-2, with D perhaps matching TRBD1 (5 bases). Trimming took 2 bases from V and 6 from J, leaving 7 bases between them. The CDR3 contains 13 residues. The germline CDR1 and CDR2 sequences are MDHEN and SYDVKM.

The chain couples TRBV29-1 to TRBJ1-2; 7 positions match TRBD1. V lost 7 bases, J lost 7 bases, and 9 bases stayed unmatched. The CDR3 runs to 12 residues. Germline loops: CDR1 SQVTM, CDR2 ANQGSEA. This chain's CDR3 is CSDQQGRSGYTF. CDR3 nucleotides: TGCAGCGACCAACAGGGGAGGAGTGGCTACACCTTC. The variable domain in full, completed from reference TRBV29-1 and TRBJ1-2, reads SAVISQKPSRDICQRGTSLTIQCQVDSQVTMMFWYRQQPGQSLTLIATANQGSEATYESGFVIDKFPISRPNLTFSTLTVSNMSPEDSSIYLCSDQQGRSGYTFGSGTRLTVV.

The CDR3 DNA sequence: TGCGCCAGCAGCTTGGGGGACAGGGGCGAAAAACTGTTTTTT. It is translated as CASSLGDRGEKLFF. The V and J genes are TRBV5-1 and TRBJ1-4; TRBD1 matches at 10 bases. V lost 0 bases and J lost 8; bases outside the gene matches: 1. Germline CDR1 SGHRS, CDR2 YFSETQ. The CDR3 is made up of 14 amino acids. The full variable domain, completed using reference TRBV5-1 and TRBJ1-4, is KAGVTQTPRYLIKTRGQQVTLSCSPISGHRSVSWYQQTPGQGLQFLFEYFSETQRNKGNFPGRFSGRQFSNSRSEMNVSTLELGDSALYLCASSLGDRGEKLFFGSGTQLSVL.

This sequence joins TRBV3-1 (or the pseudogene TRBV3-2) and TRBJ2-1, with 9 bases that match TRBD1. The CDR3 is made up of 15 amino acids. CDR1 and CDR2 (germline): LGHDT, YNNKEL (reference sequence). With V trimmed by 4 bases and J by 3 bases, 4 bases remained unmatched. The CDR3 is CASSRGQGHYNEQFF. CDR3 nucleotides: TGTGCCAGCAGCCGAGGACAGGGGCACTACAATGAGCAGTTCTTC.

In this sample, this clone turned up once. The chain uses TRBV5-1 and TRBJ2-7; D gene uncertain. V lost 0 bases to trimming and J lost 1 base, with 14 bases between them. The CDR3 length is 16 residues. Germline CDR1 is SGHRS and CDR2 is YFSETQ. The CDR3 nucleotides read TGCGCCAGCAGCTTGGGTATAGGGTGGTCGTCCTACGAGCAGTACTTC. Amino acid sequence: CASSLGIGWSSYEQYF.

This chain joins TRBV10-2 and TRBJ1-5, with a tentative D call TRBD1 (5 bases). Germline V gives CDR1 WSHSY, CDR2 SAAADI. The CDR3 runs to 14 residues. V lost 3 bases, J lost 4 bases, and 10 bases lay in between. The CDR3, as DNA: TGCGCCAGCAGTGATTCCAGGACAAATCAGCCCCAGCATTTT. Translated: CASSDSRTNQPQHF.

J is TRBJ2-7 and V is TRBV5-1; 16 bases fit TRBD2. Germline loops: CDR1 SGHRS, CDR2 YFSETQ. Trimming removed 3 bases from V and 0 bases from J; junction bases left unmatched: 3. The CDR3 contains 17 residues. The CDR3, as DNA: TGCGCCAGCAGCTCGGGACTAGCGGGGGGGAGCTCCTACGAGCAGTACTTC. As protein: CASSSGLAGGSSYEQYF.

The chain recombines TRBV5-1 with TRBJ2-5, with 9 bases that match TRBD1. CDR1 and CDR2 (germline): SGHRS, YFSETQ. V trimming: 4 bases; J trimming: 1 base; junction bases outside the gene matches: 8. The length of the CDR3 is 16 residues. In DNA, the CDR3 is TGCGCCAGCAGCCTAATCACAGGGGGCACCCAAGAGACCCAGTACTTC. Protein sequence: CASSLITGGTQETQYF.